This T cell receptor beta chain was sequenced for a study of OX40 agonist ivuxolimab in advanced cancers. About the research overall: Patients achieving partial responses numbered three: one hepatocellular carcinoma case and two cutaneous melanoma cases. General study findings and limits: Mean expanded clone counts were higher in CD8+ than CD4+ T cells.

The CDR3 is 15 amino acids. V shed 0 bases and J shed 0 bases, with 10 bases lying between them. Per germline, CDR1 SGHRS and CDR2 YFSETQ. This clone was seen once. Its antigen remains unidentified. TCRdb's table, derived via immunoSEQ multiplex PCR, lists solely in-frame clones and lacks some. The repertoire includes 95,000 to 150,000 clones, approximately 92% of them detected once, and approximately 0.15% sits in the top ten. The sequences come from CD4+ or CD8+ T cells sorted from blood, collected in a trial of the OX40 agonist ivuxolimab. This chain joins TRBV5-1 and TRBJ2-7; TRBD1 might be the D (5 bases). The clonotype was recovered from an adult with an advanced solid tumor such as melanoma, head and neck, liver or kidney cancer. This CDR3 is CASSLAQGVSYEQYF. As DNA, the CDR3 is TGCGCCAGCAGCTTGGCCCAGGGCGTCTCCTACGAGCAGTACTTC.